These 8 T cell receptor beta chains came from one sample sequenced in a study of PD-1 blockade in classical Hodgkin lymphoma. TCRdb's table, derived via immunoSEQ multiplex PCR, lists solely in-frame clones and lacks some. The sample yields some 95,000 clones, about 88% seen once. Relapses following autologous stem cell transplantation were seen in all patients, with brentuximab vedotin exposure varying. Here the sequenced sample was peripheral blood mononuclear cells (PBMCs), taken before the second cycle of nivolumab. Every receptor here comes from a human donor with classical Hodgkin lymphoma.

This clone has only one observation. This chain uses TRBV5-1 with TRBJ2-5; possibly TRBD1 or TRBD2 for D (5 bases each). V was cut by 5 bases and J by 1 base, with 15 bases left in between. CDR1 is SGHRS, CDR2 YFSETQ, per germline. This CDR3 is 15 amino acids long. The CDR3 nucleotides are TGCGCCAGCAGTCAGAGTCCGGGGCCCCAAGAGACCCAGTACTTC. Protein product: CASSQSPGPQETQYF.

This clone was picked up one time. The same CDR3 can be traced to other DNA sequences in this sample. The chain couples TRBV5-4 to TRBJ2-5; D unresolved. CDR1 and CDR2 (germline): SGHNT, YYREEE (reference sequence). Trimming took off 0 bases at V and 0 bases at J, with 6 bases between the two ends. The CDR3 is made up of 14 amino acids. CDR3 nucleotide sequence: TGTGCCAGCAGCTTGGCTCGTAACCAAGAGACCCAGTACTTC. This encodes CASSLARNQETQYF.

The J gene is TRBJ1-5, the V gene TRBV27; D ambiguous. The CDR3 sequence is 13 residues long. V lost 5 bases and J 4 bases, leaving 9 bases between the germline ends. Germline values: CDR1 MNHEY, CDR2 SMNVEV (reference sequence). The CDR3 DNA reads as TGTGCCAGCAGTCAGTCCAGGAATCAGCCCCAGCATTTT. Protein sequence: CASSQSRNQPQHF.

This sequence joins TRBV12-2 and TRBJ2-3; TRBD1 reflects the table's D call only, with no check against the DNA. TRBV12-2 is a pseudogene locus. This CDR3 region has 13 residues. The CDR3 DNA sequence: TGTGCAAGTCGCTTAGTCAGGCCCGATACGCAGTATTTT. Translation: CASRLVRPDTQYF.

The chain joins TRBV4-1 to TRBJ1-2; possible D gene TRBD1, 5 bases. The germline CDR1 and CDR2 sequences are MGHRA and YSYEKL. V was trimmed by 0 bases and J by 13 bases, leaving 12 bases between them. The CDR3 has 12 amino acids. The CDR3: CASSQEGDRPTF. DNA for the CDR3: TGCGCCAGCAGCCAAGAAGGGGACCGGCCCACCTTC.

This clone was seen once. The chain joins TRBV6-5 to TRBJ2-7, with no clear D. Trimming took 4 bases from V and 0 from J, leaving 13 bases between them. This CDR3 has 15 residues. From germline, CDR1 is MNHEY and CDR2 SVGAGI. Here the CDR3 reads CASSSGDLSSYEQYF. The CDR3 DNA follows: TGTGCCAGCAGTTCAGGAGACCTGAGCTCCTACGAGCAGTACTTC.

The chain joins TRBV6-4 to TRBJ1-6; 7 positions match TRBD1. Germline assignment: CDR1 MRHNA and CDR2 SNTAGT. The ends lost 2 bases at V and 6 bases at J; junction bases unmatched: 7. This CDR3 comprises 16 residues. The CDR3 is CASSDEGAGINSPLHF. In DNA, the CDR3 is TGTGCCAGCAGTGACGAGGGGGCAGGCATTAATTCACCCCTCCACTTT.

For this clone: A read error may account for a junction end that differs from germline. CDR3 nucleotide sequence: TGTGCCAGCACTTTAGTCGTCGACACCGGGGAGCTGTTTTTT. Protein sequence: CASTLVVDTGELFF. V gene TRBV28 combines with J gene TRBJ2-2; D not certain. CDR3 length: 14 residues. CDR1 and CDR2 from the germline V gene are MDHEN and SYDVKM. Filled out from reference TRBV28 and TRBJ2-2, the complete variable domain reads DVKVTQSSRYLVKRTGEKVFLECVQDMDHENMFWYRQDPGLGLRLIYFSYDVKMKEKGDIPEGYSVSREKKERFSLILESASTNQTSMYLCASTLVVDTGELFFGEGSRLTVL.